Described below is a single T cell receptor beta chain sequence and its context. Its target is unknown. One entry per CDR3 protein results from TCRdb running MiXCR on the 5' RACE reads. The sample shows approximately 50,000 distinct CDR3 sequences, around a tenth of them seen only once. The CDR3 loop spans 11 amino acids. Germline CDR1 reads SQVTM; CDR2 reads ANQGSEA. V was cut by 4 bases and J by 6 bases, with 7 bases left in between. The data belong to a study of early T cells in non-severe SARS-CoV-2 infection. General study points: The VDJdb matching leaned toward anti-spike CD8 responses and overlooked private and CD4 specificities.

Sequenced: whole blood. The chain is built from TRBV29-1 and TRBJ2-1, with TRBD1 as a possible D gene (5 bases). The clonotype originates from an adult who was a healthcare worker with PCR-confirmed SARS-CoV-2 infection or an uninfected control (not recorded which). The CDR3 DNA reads TGCAGCGTTGCCAGGGCCAATGAGCAGTTCTTC. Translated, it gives CSVARANEQFF.